These 12 T cell receptor beta chains share one sample of origin, sequenced in a study of Ad26.COV2.S vaccination and SARS-CoV-2 variants. This sample's treatment: some 20 received Ad26.COV2.S at low or high dose, single or two shots; about five received placebo; per-sample allocation not given. Samples were taken on day 63 after the first vaccine or placebo injection. The data were produced by immunoSEQ multiplex PCR, yet TCRdb's version contains in-frame clones alone and is incomplete. The table records 430,000 or so clones, about 91% of them present only once. Source: peripheral blood, taken in a trial of Ad26.COV2.S vaccine versus placebo. Receptors were obtained from a person aged 18-65 years who received the Ad26.COV2.S COVID-19 vaccine or a placebo.

CDR3 DNA: TGTGCCACCAGTTCACGGCTAGCCAAAAACATTCAGTACTTC. Translating it yields CATSSRLAKNIQYF. V usage is TRBV24-1 and J usage is TRBJ2-4; unclear D gene. This CDR3 comprises 14 residues. V was trimmed by 6 bases and J by 0 bases, leaving 8 bases between them. Germline CDR1 and CDR2: KGHDR and SFDVKD.

The chain employs TRBV11-1 and TRBJ2-3; D is tentatively TRBD1 or TRBD2 (6 bases each). Between the trimmed V and J ends, which lost 4 bases and 5 bases, there was a span of 16 bases. The CDR3 sequence is 15 residues long. Germline CDR1 SGHAT, CDR2 FQDESV (reference sequence). In nucleotides, the CDR3 is TGTGCCAGCAGCTCCCCCTTGGGGGGCGGAGATACGCAGTATTTT. It translates to CASSSPLGGGDTQYF. Full variable domain (missing parts from reference TRBV11-1 and TRBJ2-3): EAEVAQSPRYKITEKSQAVAFWCDPISGHATLYWYRQILGQGPELLVQFQDESVVDDSQLPKDRFSAERLKGVDSTLKIQPAELGDSAMYLCASSSPLGGGDTQYFGPGTRLTVL.

The V call is TRBV6-5, the J call TRBJ1-5; tentative D call: TRBD1 (5 bases). CDR3 size: 13 residues. V shed 6 bases and J shed 3 bases, with 9 bases lying between them. CDR1 and CDR2 from the germline V gene are MNHEY and SVGAGI. As DNA, the CDR3 is TGTGCCAGCAGCGACAGTTACAATCAGCCCCAGCATTTT. Its protein is CASSDSYNQPQHF.

The rearrangement links TRBV5-4 to TRBJ2-7; the D is unclear. The CDR3 has 12 amino acids. Germline CDR1 reads SGHNT; CDR2 reads YYREEE (reference sequence). Trimming took 4 bases from V and 5 from J, leaving 10 bases between them. The DNA for the CDR3 is TGTGCCAGCAGCCGTTCGAGCAACGAGCAGTACTTC. As protein: CASSRSSNEQYF.

This rearrangement joins TRBV11-2 to TRBJ2-3; no clear D. Germline lookup yields CDR1 SGHAT and CDR2 FQNNGV. CDR3 length: 16 residues. Trimming removed 1 base at V and 0 bases at J, with 11 bases between. The CDR3 bases are TGTGCCAGCAGCTTAGCGCCCCTCGGTAGCACAGATACGCAGTATTTT. This sequence encodes CASSLAPLGSTDTQYF.

This sequence joins TRBV19 and TRBJ1-2; tentative D call: TRBD1 (6 bases). Trimming took 3 bases from V and 8 from J, leaving 13 bases between them. Germline V CDR1 and CDR2: LNHDA, SQIVND (reference sequence). This CDR3 has 13 residues. This CDR3 is CASSIFRGRGYTF. The DNA for the CDR3 is TGTGCCAGTAGTATCTTCAGGGGTAGAGGCTACACCTTC. Supplemented by reference TRBV19 and TRBJ1-2, the full variable domain reads DGGITQSPKYLFRKEGQNVTLSCEQNLNHDAMYWYRQDPGQGLRLIYYSQIVNDFQKGDIAEGYSVSREKKESFPLTVTSAQKNPTAFYLCASSIFRGRGYTFGSGTRLTVV.

The rearrangement links TRBV28 to TRBJ1-2; a weak D match, TRBD1 (5 bases). CDR3 length: 14 residues. Germline loops: CDR1 MDHEN, CDR2 SYDVKM. Trimming left V 7 bases short and J 2 bases short, with 14 bases between. This CDR3 reads CASTTRGANYGYTF. DNA of the CDR3: TGTGCCAGCACCACTAGGGGAGCGAACTATGGCTACACCTTC.

This chain joins TRBV27 and TRBJ1-1; weak D call: TRBD1 (5 bases). Trimming took off 4 bases at V and 1 base at J, with 10 bases between the two ends. The CDR3 runs 14 residues. The V gene's germline CDR1 is MNHEY and CDR2 SMNVEV (reference sequence). DNA for the CDR3: TGTGCCAGCAGTTCAAACAGGAGGAACACTGAAGCTTTCTTT. Translation gives CASSSNRRNTEAFF.

The J gene is TRBJ2-5, the V gene TRBV6-5, with TRBD2 identical over 10 bases. Germline V gene data show CDR1 as MNHEY and CDR2 as SVGAGI. The CDR3 extends over 14 amino acids. The junction had 11 bases not matched to a gene; V was cut back by 6 bases and J by 10 bases. For the CDR3, the DNA is TGTGCCAGCAGGAGAAGCGGGGGGGCCGCGGACCAGTACTTC. It encodes CASRRSGGAADQYF.

The chain is built from TRBV11-3 and TRBJ2-1, with 8 positions matching TRBD2. CDR1 is SGHNT, CDR2 YENEEA, per germline. The CDR3 loop spans 16 amino acids. Trimming removed 0 bases from V and 3 bases from J; junction bases left unmatched: 4. The CDR3 sequence: CASSLEIAGIYNEQFF. CDR3 bases: TGTGCCAGCAGCTTAGAAATAGCGGGGATCTACAATGAGCAGTTCTTC.

The chain uses TRBV7-2 and TRBJ1-1; D is unclear. V lost 6 bases and J lost 1, with 12 bases in between. This CDR3 contains 14 residues. The germline V gene has CDR1 SGHTA and CDR2 FQGNSA. CDR3 sequence: CASSPDGRNTEAFF. The CDR3 DNA reads as TGTGCCAGCAGTCCGGACGGCAGGAACACTGAAGCTTTCTTT.

This clone was detected only a few times. The rearrangement uses TRBV5-1 and TRBJ1-1; D might be TRBD1 (5 bases). CDR1 is SGHRS and CDR2 is YFSETQ in the germline V gene. The length of the CDR3 is 13 residues. V was pared by 4 bases and J by 7 bases, with 14 bases between. The CDR3 spells CASSDEGHGEAFF. The CDR3, as DNA: TGCGCCAGCAGCGACGAGGGGCACGGTGAAGCTTTCTTT. Supplemented by reference TRBV5-1 and TRBJ1-1, the full variable domain reads KAGVTQTPRYLIKTRGQQVTLSCSPISGHRSVSWYQQTPGQGLQFLFEYFSETQRNKGNFPGRFSGRQFSNSRSEMNVSTLELGDSALYLCASSDEGHGEAFFGQGTRLTVV.